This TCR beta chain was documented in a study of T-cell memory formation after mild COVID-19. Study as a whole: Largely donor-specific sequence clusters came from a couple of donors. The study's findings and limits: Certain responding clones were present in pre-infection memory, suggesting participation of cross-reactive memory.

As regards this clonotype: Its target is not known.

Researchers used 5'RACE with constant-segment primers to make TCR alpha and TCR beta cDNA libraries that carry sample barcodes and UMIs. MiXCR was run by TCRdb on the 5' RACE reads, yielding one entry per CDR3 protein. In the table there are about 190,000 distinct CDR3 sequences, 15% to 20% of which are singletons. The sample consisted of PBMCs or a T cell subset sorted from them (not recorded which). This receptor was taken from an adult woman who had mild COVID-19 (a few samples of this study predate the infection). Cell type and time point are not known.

CDR3 in amino acids: CASSLRGGNQPQHF. CDR3 bases: TGTGCCAGCAGCTTACGGGGGGGCAATCAGCCCCAGCATTTT. J is TRBJ1-5 and V is TRBV11-2; a weak D match, TRBD1 (5 bases). Germline CDR1 SGHAT, CDR2 FQNNGV. V lost 2 bases and J lost 2, with 7 bases in between. The CDR3 has 14 amino acids.